The text below deals with one T cell receptor beta chain. The data are from a study of blood T cell repertoires in COVID-19. TCRdb's copy holds only in-frame clones and misses some; the assay was immunoSEQ multiplex PCR. The table has some 200,000 clones, about 85% seen once. Trimming pared 5 bases from V and 2 bases from J, leaving 15 bases between. Germline V gene data show CDR1 as MNHEY and CDR2 as SMNVEV (reference sequence). This CDR3 is built from 15 residues. The rearrangement uses TRBV27 and TRBJ2-5, with D unresolved. The sequencing sample was made of peripheral blood. The origin of this receptor is a man in his 60s with active or convalescent COVID-19. This CDR3 reads CASSLIAGLQETQYF. The CDR3 nucleotides are TGTGCCAGCAGTCTAATAGCTGGGTTACAAGAGACCCAGTACTTC.